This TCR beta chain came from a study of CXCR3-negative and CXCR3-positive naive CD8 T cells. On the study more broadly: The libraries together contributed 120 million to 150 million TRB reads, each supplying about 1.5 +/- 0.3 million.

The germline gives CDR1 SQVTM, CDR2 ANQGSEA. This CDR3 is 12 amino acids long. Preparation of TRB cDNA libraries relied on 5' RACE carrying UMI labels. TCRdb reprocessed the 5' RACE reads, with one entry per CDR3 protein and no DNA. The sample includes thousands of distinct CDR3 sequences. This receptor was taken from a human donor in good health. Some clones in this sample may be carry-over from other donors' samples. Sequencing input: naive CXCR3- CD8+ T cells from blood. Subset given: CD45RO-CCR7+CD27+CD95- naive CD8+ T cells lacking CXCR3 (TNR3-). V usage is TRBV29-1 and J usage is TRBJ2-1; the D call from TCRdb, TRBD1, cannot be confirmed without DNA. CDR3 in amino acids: CSVPDMGNEQFF.